This T cell receptor (beta chain) came from a study of T cells in women clearing cervical HPV infection. Across the whole study: Controls' single incident HPV16 infection cleared within 12 months without precancer. Blood came at first lesion visit for cases, post-clearance for controls.

Each participant carried one incident cervical HPV16 infection only. MY09/MY11 PCR detected cervical HPV DNA; dot-blot assigned genotypes. V shed 10 bases, J shed 2 bases, and the junction held 10 bases outside the gene matches. The CDR3 runs 14 residues. Germline lookup yields CDR1 SNHLY and CDR2 FYNNEI. This table comes from immunoSEQ multiplex PCR, and its TCRdb copy is limited to in-frame clones, with some not included. Here the sample table reports roughly 22,000 clones. With respect to this clone: The read terminates 3 residues ahead of where the CDR3 ends, so the germline J gene completes it.

The chain joins TRBV2 to TRBJ2-7; TRBD2 aligns across 8 bases. Source material: blood buffy coat. This TCR came from a woman between 18 and 75 years old with a cervical HPV16 infection that either progressed to CIN3+ or cleared (not recorded which). The CDR3 is CAIPSGPQPYEQYF. The CDR3 bases that were read are TGTGCCATTCCTAGCGGGCCACAGCCCTACGAG. The full variable domain, its missing parts supplied by reference TRBV2 and TRBJ2-7, is EPEVTQTPSHQVTQMGQEVILRCVPISNHLYFYWYRQILGQKVEFLVSFYNNEISEKSEIFDDQFSVERPDGSNFTLKIRSTKLEDSAMYFCAIPSGPQPYEQYFGPGTRLTVT.